Included here is one TCR beta chain sequence, with context. The antigen is undetermined. The CDR3 runs to 15 residues. Germline V lookup: CDR1 SGHTA, CDR2 FQGTGA. V gave up 5 bases and J gave up 3 bases; unmatched junction bases: 10. These data come from a study of identical twins. MiXCR, run by TCRdb on the 5' RACE reads, gives a single entry per CDR3 protein. The sample includes hundreds of thousands of distinct CDR3 sequences, less than 9% of them seen just once. Findings of the study overall: Memory repertoires lacked the insertion deficit that abundant cord blood beta clonotypes showed. An excess of low generation probability was shown by twin-shared out-of-frame alpha sequences.

Healthy Caucasian individuals made up all the donors. This sample also appeared in a second study, on yellow fever vaccine responses in identical twins. From that study: It has been reported that, in twins, the vaccine T cell response seemed partly convergent and partly personalized.

This chain links TRBV7-3 with TRBJ2-7; 7 bases are shared with TRBD1. Sample: PBMCs. The sequence derives from a woman younger than 35 in good health. The CDR3 reads CASSPTGTVIYEQYF. The CDR3, as DNA: TGTGCCAGCAGCCCGACCGGGACAGTAATCTACGAGCAGTACTTC. The entire variable domain, with the rest obtained from reference TRBV7-3 and TRBJ2-7, is as follows: GAGVSQTPSNKVTEKGKYVELRCDPISGHTALYWYRQSLGQGPEFLIYFQGTGAADDSGLPNDRFFAVRPEGSVSTLKIQRTERGDSAVYLCASSPTGTVIYEQYFGPGTRLTVT.